These T cell receptor beta chains were read from a single sample in a study of blood T cell repertoires in COVID-19. Some clones are missing from TCRdb's copy, which holds only in-frame ones; the method was immunoSEQ multiplex PCR. The sample has over 200,000 clones, 92% seen once. Input material: peripheral blood. The source is a man aged 25 to 40 with acute or convalescent COVID-19. Both conserved end residues are trimmed from each CDR3.

v_call,j_call,cdr3_length,cdr3_aa
TRBV28,TRBJ1-2,12,ASSLLTANYGYT
TRBV5-1,TRBJ2-2,12,ASCSGLNTGELF
TRBV5-1,TRBJ2-2,13,ASSSRGLDTGELF
TRBV7-8,TRBJ2-1,15,ASSLLGLAGGLNEQF
TRBV7-9,TRBJ2-5,10,ASSSSMETQY
TRBV21-1,TRBJ1-4,10,ASSRNREKLF
TRBV5-1,TRBJ2-3,13,ASSPSGDGLGTQY
TRBV28,TRBJ2-7,13,ASSPPGTGDYEQY
TRBV19,TRBJ2-1,13,ASSRGGGTGYEQF
TRBV7-8,TRBJ1-5,15,ASSSWLGGIGNQPQH
TRBV19,TRBJ1-2,13,ASSKTTGVSDGYT
TRBV28,TRBJ2-6,14,ATNRGSHSGANVLT
TRBV5-4,TRBJ2-3,14,ASSQGIAGGVDTQY
TRBV5-4,TRBJ2-5,12,ASSFRAGQETQY
TRBV6-4,TRBJ1-2,11,ASIGRVLSGYT
TRBV4-1,TRBJ1-4,14,ASSQERVATNEKLF
TRBV27,TRBJ2-7,16,ASSSNIAPGTGPFEQY
TRBV28,TRBJ1-4,11,ASSLTPDRKLF
TRBV5-6,TRBJ2-1,13,ASSLTSRVWDEQF
TRBV27,TRBJ1-2,12,ASSEDRGEYGYT
TRBV4-1,TRBJ2-7,14,ASSPHPRGQNYEQY
TRBV28,TRBJ2-1,13,ASTPGGLLDNEQF
TRBV3-1/TRBV3-2,TRBJ1-1,15,ASSHALGTGWDTEAF
TRBV6-5,TRBJ1-1,13,ASRDVGTGTSEAF
TRBV28,TRBJ2-7,13,ASSSPTQMAYEQY
TRBV9,TRBJ2-7,14,ASSVEDTSGRGEQY
TRBV4-1,TRBJ2-2,11,ASSQAIVGELF
TRBV28,TRBJ1-6,12,ASIRDRGNSPLH
TRBV2,TRBJ1-5,12,ASSDYGRNQPQH
TRBV5-4,TRBJ1-6,10,ASSWGDSPLH
TRBV10-3,TRBJ2-7,19,AISVIFPDSRAGGLSYEQY
TRBV19,TRBJ1-5,18,ASSSYRGQGAIYSNQPQH
TRBV12-3/TRBV12-4,TRBJ1-2,11,ASSLTGNYGYT
TRBV19,TRBJ2-7,12,ASSIQYGTGEQY
TRBV2,TRBJ1-6,12,ASSRQGSNSPLH